The rows below give T cell receptor beta chains drawn from one sample of a study of T-cell reconstitution after alpha-beta-depleted transplantation in children. TCRdb ran MiXCR on the PCR reads and lists one entry per CDR3 protein. The sample contains some 400,000 distinct CDR3 sequences, roughly 20% of which appear only once. This sample comprised PBMCs from the stem cell graft donor, obtained from the stem cell graft. These receptors were taken from a human donor who donated a stem cell graft to a child with acute myeloid leukemia. The CDR3 runs from the conserved cysteine through the conserved F or W. D genes are given only for firm matches. The size field is filled for only some rows; it gives once, few, many or a size class.

TRBJ2-3 NA TRBV7-3 TRBD2 15 CASSPTSGRADTQYF TGTGCCAGCAGCCCTACTAGCGGGAGGGCGGATACGCAGTATTTT
TRBJ1-1 few TRBV29-1 NA 12 CSVEDLGTQAFF TGCAGCGTTGAAGATCTCGGGACACAGGCTTTCTTT
TRBJ2-3 NA TRBV7-9 NA 16 CASSGGGISVADTQYF TGTGCCAGCAGCGGCGGTGGAATCTCAGTGGCAGATACGCAGTATTTT
TRBJ2-1 NA TRBV4-1 TRBD2 17 CASSQDKSGRLYNEQFF TGCGCCAGCAGCCAAGATAAGAGCGGGAGGCTCTACAATGAGCAGTTCTTC
TRBJ2-7 NA TRBV24-1 NA 14 CATSGADESYEQYF TGTGCCACCTCCGGGGCAGACGAATCCTACGAGCAGTACTTC
TRBJ2-2 NA TRBV2 TRBD2 16 CASSVRLAGLGGELFF TGTGCCAGCAGTGTTAGGCTAGCGGGATTAGGCGGGGAGCTGTTTTTT
TRBJ2-5 NA TRBV10-3 TRBD2 15 CAIRDTGLAVQTQYF TGTGCCATCAGGGATACGGGACTAGCGGTACAGACCCAGTACTTC
TRBJ2-4 NA TRBV2 NA 14 CASSEDTPGTVQYF TGTGCCAGCAGTGAGGACACCCCGGGAACGGTTCAGTACTTC
TRBJ2-7 NA TRBV7-2 TRBD2 16 CASSGPPSGRDYEQYF TGTGCCAGCAGCGGACCCCCTAGCGGGAGGGACTACGAGCAGTACTTC
TRBJ2-3 few TRBV20-1 NA 12 CSARPLTDTQYF TGCAGTGCGCGTCCTCTTACCGATACGCAGTATTTT
TRBJ1-6 many TRBV20-1 TRBD1 13 CSARYRGTSPLHF TGCAGTGCTAGATACAGGGGCACTTCACCCCTCCACTTT
TRBJ1-4 NA TRBV20-1 NA 14 CSAIQGLLNEKLFF TGCAGTGCTATACAGGGACTTCTTAATGAAAAACTGTTTTTT
TRBJ2-3 many TRBV6-5 NA 17 CASRLHGQSQGTDTQYF TGTGCCAGCAGATTACACGGACAAAGTCAGGGGACAGATACGCAGTATTTT
TRBJ2-4 NA TRBV28 TRBD2 12 CASSAGGNIQYF TGTGCCAGCAGTGCGGGGGGAAACATTCAGTACTTC
TRBJ1-2 many TRBV20-1 NA 11 CSAGELYGYTF TGCAGTGCTGGAGAGCTTTATGGCTACACCTTC
TRBJ1-2 NA TRBV2 NA 13 CASSEGGPDGYTF TGTGCCAGCAGTGAAGGGGGACCGGATGGCTACACCTTC
TRBJ2-7 many TRBV27 TRBD2 14 CASSTGTRGYEQYF TGTGCCAGCAGTACCGGGACTAGGGGCTACGAGCAGTACTTC
TRBJ2-3 few TRBV25-1 TRBD1 17 CASSDHPDRGVTDTQYF TGTGCCAGCAGTGACCACCCGGACAGGGGAGTGACAGATACGCAGTATTTT
TRBJ1-5 many TRBV6-6 NA 12 CASQRGNQPQHF TGTGCCTCTCAACGCGGCAATCAGCCCCAGCATTTT
TRBJ2-2 many TRBV29-1 NA 15 CSVTGRGQHTGELFF TGCAGCGTTACCGGGCGGGGACAGCACACCGGGGAGCTGTTTTTT
TRBJ2-7 many TRBV10-3 NA 14 CAISELGVTYEQYF TGTGCCATCAGTGAGTTGGGGGTTACCTACGAGCAGTACTTC
TRBJ2-3 NA TRBV5-6 NA 12 CASSSATDTQYF TGTGCCAGCAGCTCTGCCACAGATACGCAGTATTTT
TRBJ2-2 few TRBV19 NA 14 CASSSRGNTGELFF TGTGCCAGTAGTAGTCGGGGGAACACCGGGGAGCTGTTTTTT
TRBJ2-2 NA TRBV11-2 NA 16 CASSPPNGGIIGELFF TGTGCCAGCAGCCCCCCGAATGGCGGGATCATCGGGGAGCTGTTTTTT
TRBJ2-1 many TRBV27 NA 12 CASSFGTNEQFF TGTGCCAGCAGTTTCGGAACCAATGAGCAGTTCTTC
TRBJ2-3 few TRBV13 NA 12 CASSLNVDTQYF TGTGCCAGCAGCTTAAATGTGGATACGCAGTATTTT
TRBJ2-3 few TRBV7-2 NA 13 CASSAELVDTQYF TGTGCCAGCAGCGCGGAGCTAGTCGATACGCAGTATTTT
TRBJ1-6 NA TRBV5-6 NA 18 CASSPDRSISSYNSPLHF TGTGCCAGCAGCCCGGACAGAAGCATCAGCTCCTATAATTCACCCCTCCACTTT
TRBJ1-4 NA TRBV7-6 NA 16 CASSLAEGGLNEKLFF TGTGCCAGCAGCTTAGCCGAAGGGGGTCTTAATGAAAAACTGTTTTTT
TRBJ2-6 many TRBV29-1 TRBD1 16 CSVLGQGMAGANVLTF TGCAGCGTCTTGGGACAGGGAATGGCTGGGGCCAACGTCCTGACTTTC
TRBJ2-1 NA TRBV20-1 TRBD2 16 CSASRSSGSPYNEQFF TGCAGTGCTAGTAGGTCTAGCGGGAGTCCCTACAATGAGCAGTTCTTC
TRBJ2-3 NA TRBV20-1 NA 14 CSASYYGYTDTQYF TGCAGTGCTAGTTATTACGGTTACACAGATACGCAGTATTTT
TRBJ2-5 NA TRBV25-1 NA 13 CASSEKGGRSQYF TGTGCCAGCAGTGAAAAGGGGGGGCGCTCACAGTACTTC
TRBJ2-7 NA TRBV20-1 NA 14 CSATGTAVLSEQYF TGCAGTGCCACCGGGACCGCTGTACTATCCGAGCAGTACTTC
TRBJ2-1 few TRBV24-1 NA 17 CATSDRVARGAYNEQFF TGTGCCACCAGTGATCGGGTAGCGAGGGGGGCCTACAATGAGCAGTTCTTC
TRBJ1-5 NA TRBV20-1 TRBD1 14 CSAKTGDRNQPQHF TGCAGTGCTAAGACAGGGGATCGCAATCAGCCCCAGCATTTT
TRBJ1-6 many TRBV6-1 TRBD1 14 CASSTGTGVSPLHF TGTGCCAGCAGTACCGGGACAGGGGTTTCACCCCTCCACTTT
TRBJ2-3 NA TRBV5-6 TRBD2 16 CASRERLAGYTDTQYF TGTGCCAGCAGGGAAAGACTAGCGGGGTACACAGATACGCAGTATTTT
TRBJ2-1 many TRBV20-1 NA 18 CSANTIVALLGSINEQFF TGCAGTGCTAATACTATAGTGGCACTTTTAGGATCTATCAATGAGCAGTTCTTC
TRBJ2-7 many TRBV29-1 NA 16 CSVEDEGESTSYEQYF TGCAGCGTTGAAGATGAAGGAGAAAGTACCTCCTACGAGCAGTACTTC
TRBJ2-2 few TRBV20-1 NA 17 CSAKSHLGLLNTGELFF TGCAGTGCCAAAAGCCATTTGGGGCTCCTGAACACCGGGGAGCTGTTTTTT
TRBJ1-5 few TRBV4-2 NA 19 CASSHWVGPSLISNQPQHF TGTGCCAGCAGCCATTGGGTCGGACCCTCCTTAATTAGCAATCAGCCCCAGCATTTT
TRBJ1-2 NA TRBV5-1 NA 14 CASSSVVGRPGYTF TGCGCCAGCAGCTCCGTCGTGGGACGACCGGGCTACACCTTC
TRBJ2-7 NA TRBV3-1 TRBD1 14 CASSQQPGGYEQYF TGTGCCAGCAGCCAGCAACCAGGGGGCTACGAGCAGTACTTC
TRBJ2-7 few TRBV10-3 TRBD2 15 CAISDEASGSYEQYF TGTGCCATCAGTGACGAAGCTAGCGGCTCCTACGAGCAGTACTTC
TRBJ2-7 NA TRBV7-8 NA 15 CASSPAGTPTYEQYF TGTGCCAGCAGCCCGGCCGGGACGCCCACCTACGAGCAGTACTTC
TRBJ2-2 few TRBV15 NA 14 CATSGLSRTGELFF TGTGCCACCAGCGGATTATCGAGGACCGGGGAGCTGTTTTTT
TRBJ2-7 NA TRBV4-1 TRBD2 16 CASSHAGLAVSYEQYF TGCGCCAGCAGCCATGCCGGACTAGCGGTAAGCTACGAGCAGTACTTC
TRBJ1-3 NA TRBV5-1 TRBD1 15 CASSLTTGSGNTIYF TGCGCCAGCAGCTTGACGACAGGGAGCGGAAACACCATATATTTT
TRBJ1-1 many TRBV20-1 NA 11 CSGLWNTEAFF TGCAGTGGCCTTTGGAACACTGAAGCTTTCTTT
TRBJ1-1 few TRBV29-1 NA 11 CSVVGYTEAFF TGCAGCGTTGTAGGGTACACTGAAGCTTTCTTT
TRBJ2-7 few TRBV12-3/TRBV12-4 NA 16 CASRVSPTVNAYEQYF TGTGCCAGCAGAGTTTCCCCTACAGTAAACGCCTACGAGCAGTACTTC
TRBJ2-1 NA TRBV5-1 TRBD2 16 CATSFTAGGPYNEQFF TGCGCCACTTCATTCACGGCGGGAGGGCCGTACAATGAGCAGTTCTTC
TRBJ1-1 many TRBV12-3/TRBV12-4 NA 13 CASSLSLNTEAFF TGTGCCAGCAGCCTCAGCTTGAACACTGAAGCTTTCTTT
TRBJ2-7 few TRBV28 NA 14 CASSSNWVTYEQYF TGTGCCAGCAGTTCGAACTGGGTCACCTACGAGCAGTACTTC
TRBJ1-1 NA TRBV3-1 NA 13 CASSRHAGTEAFF TGTGCCAGCAGCCGGCACGCGGGTACTGAAGCTTTCTTT
TRBJ1-2 many TRBV20-1 NA 11 CSASGFYGYTF TGCAGTGCTAGCGGGTTCTATGGCTACACCTTC